This T cell receptor beta chain stems from a study of T cell repertoires in cytomegalovirus infection. Across the study: Public signatures in TCR beta pointed to CMV infection and matching HLA type. Findings and caveats of the study: Public TCR beta family frequency separated CMV-and-HLA carriers, including in an independent cohort. There were HLA-C-restricted CMV-specific TCR beta clonotypes dominating the ex vivo response.

TCRdb re-called the reads with MiXCR, one entry per CDR3 protein. The data hold 350,000 to 550,000 distinct CDR3 sequences, with 31% observed a single time. This CDR3 region has 12 residues. The germline gives CDR1 SGHAT, CDR2 FQNNGV. V was clipped by 9 bases and J by 7 bases, with 12 bases between them. This clonotype has just a few counts. Its antigen is unknown. Material for sequencing was PBMCs. This TCR came from a human donor in good health (CMV status not recorded). Some clones in this sample may be carry-over from other donors' samples. The chain couples TRBV11-2 to TRBJ1-4; D uncertain. In DNA, the CDR3 is TGTGCCAGTCGAGGGAGGAGTGAAAAACTGTTTTTT. Its translation is CASRGRSEKLFF.